This T cell receptor beta chain was captured in a study of regulatory T cells (dated by TCRdb to 2017 to 2018). Concerning the study at large: Between CD3G-deficient patients and healthy controls, the study compared T-cell receptor beta repertoires in sorted regulatory T cells, conventional CD4+ T cells and CD8+ T cells. The paper as a whole reports these results and caveats: Hydrophobic residues at CDR3 positions 6 and 7 were enriched in conventional CD4+ T cells from CD3G-deficient patients, suggesting more self-reactive specificities. Restricted unique TRB V-J pairs and skewed V and J gene usage were observed in patient repertoires, most markedly in regulatory T cells.

A word on this clone: There is no known antigen for this receptor. Per-nucleotide qualities are absent, and no much larger clonotype sits a single base away.

V gives up 4 bases and J gives up 7 bases, and the segment between their germline ends measures 8 bases. As encoded in the germline V gene (reference sequence), CDR1 is MNHEY while CDR2 is SMNVEV. The CDR3 starts with the cysteine, ends with the phenylalanine, and has 13 residues. Of all the DNA, just the CDR3 is kept, 39 bases in frame from base 1. Evidence of autoimmunity was present in all CD3G-deficient patients, and the autoimmunity was more severe in two of the patients. At testing, patients were between 2 and 39 years old and showed lower naive and higher memory CD4+ and CD8+ T-cell proportions. CD4+ cells were FACS-sorted into CD25-high CD127-low regulatory T cells and CD25-low CD127-high conventional CD4+ T cells. Several individuals with CD3G deficiency were included in the patient group. Patient samples and clinical data came from an international physician network spanning the United States, Europe and Asia. Peripheral blood mononuclear cells were isolated by Ficoll density separation.

For the multiplex PCR, 52 forward TRBV primers and 13 reverse TRBJ primers were used, and amplification bias was corrected with both assay-based and computational methods. Within the immunoSEQ assay, multiplex PCR amplified rearranged TRB loci from genomic DNA. TRB amplicons were sequenced on an Illumina HiSeq platform. In the paper's pipeline: Custom algorithms error-filtered the raw sequences and aligned them to reference gene sequences, after which the immunoSEQ online tools were used for analysis. Productive and nonproductive TRB rearrangement frequencies were evaluated among both unique and total sequences. Hydrophobicity and amino acid composition of residues 6 and 7 within the TRB CDR3 were used to estimate the potential for self-reactivity. Groups were compared by t tests, Mann-Whitney tests or two-way ANOVA performed in Prism software. TCRdb stores this immuneACCESS table with in-frame sequences only. Part of the clones is absent; in the studies checked, under half of the shortfall reflects unresolved V genes, and no reason is known for the rest. V, J and clone size were drawn from that table, and D and trimming were deduced from the DNA. The sample table lists over 30,000 clones, nearly 95% of them with a count of one. Over 0.8% of the sample rests with the top ten.

The sequenced sample was conventional CD4+ T cells sorted from blood. The chain joins TRBV27 to TRBJ1-6, and the D gene may be TRBD1, 5 bases matching. The sequence was collected from a child between 2 and 9 years old with CD3G deficiency. The nucleotides are TGTGCCAGCAGTTGGGGCCGGAATTCACCCCTCCACTTT. Translated, it reads CASSWGRNSPLHF.